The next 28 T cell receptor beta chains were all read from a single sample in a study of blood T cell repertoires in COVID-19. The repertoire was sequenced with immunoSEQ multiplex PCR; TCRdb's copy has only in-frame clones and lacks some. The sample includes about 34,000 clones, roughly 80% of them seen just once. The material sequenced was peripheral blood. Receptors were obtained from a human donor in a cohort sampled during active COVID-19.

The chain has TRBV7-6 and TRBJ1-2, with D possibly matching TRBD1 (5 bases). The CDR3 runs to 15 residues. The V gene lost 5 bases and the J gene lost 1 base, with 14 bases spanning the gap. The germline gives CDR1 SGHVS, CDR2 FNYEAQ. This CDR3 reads CASSRGRDYNYGYTF. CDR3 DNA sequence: TGTGCCAGCAGCCGCGGGCGGGACTATAACTATGGCTACACCTTC.

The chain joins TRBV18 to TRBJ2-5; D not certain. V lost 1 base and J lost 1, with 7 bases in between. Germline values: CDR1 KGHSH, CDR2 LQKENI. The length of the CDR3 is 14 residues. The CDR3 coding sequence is TGTGCCAGCTCACCACTGAACAGCCAAGAGACCCAGTACTTC. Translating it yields CASSPLNSQETQYF.

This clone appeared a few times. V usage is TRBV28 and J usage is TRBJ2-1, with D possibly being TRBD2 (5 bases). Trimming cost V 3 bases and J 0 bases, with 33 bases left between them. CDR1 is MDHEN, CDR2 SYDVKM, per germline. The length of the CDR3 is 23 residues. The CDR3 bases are TGTGCCAGCAGTTTTGTTAACAGTTTTAGGACCAGCGGTAGGATAGGCTCCTACAATGAGCAGTTCTTC. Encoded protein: CASSFVNSFRTSGRIGSYNEQFF.

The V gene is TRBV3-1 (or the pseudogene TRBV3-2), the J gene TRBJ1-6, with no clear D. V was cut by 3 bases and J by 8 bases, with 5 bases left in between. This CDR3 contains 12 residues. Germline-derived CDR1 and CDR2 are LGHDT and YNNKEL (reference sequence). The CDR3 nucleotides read TGTGCCAGCAGCCAGCGCGATTCACCCCTCCACTTT. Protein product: CASSQRDSPLHF.

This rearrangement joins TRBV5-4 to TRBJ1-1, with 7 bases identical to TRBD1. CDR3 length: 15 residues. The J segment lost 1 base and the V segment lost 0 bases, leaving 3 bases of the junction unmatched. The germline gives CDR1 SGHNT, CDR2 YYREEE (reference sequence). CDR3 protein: CASSLGNRGNTEAFF. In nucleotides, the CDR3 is TGTGCCAGCAGCTTGGGTAACAGGGGGAACACTGAAGCTTTCTTT.

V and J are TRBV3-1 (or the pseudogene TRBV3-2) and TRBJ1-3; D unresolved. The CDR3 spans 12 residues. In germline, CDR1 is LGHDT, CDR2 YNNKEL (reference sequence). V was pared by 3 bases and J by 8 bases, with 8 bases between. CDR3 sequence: CASSHQQDTIYF. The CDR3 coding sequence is TGTGCCAGCAGCCACCAACAAGACACCATATATTTT.

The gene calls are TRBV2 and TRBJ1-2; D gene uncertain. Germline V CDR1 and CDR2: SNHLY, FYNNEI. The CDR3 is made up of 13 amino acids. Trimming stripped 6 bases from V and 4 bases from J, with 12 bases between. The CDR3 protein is CASRMREGYGYTF. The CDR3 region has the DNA TGTGCCAGCAGGATGAGGGAGGGCTATGGCTACACCTTC.

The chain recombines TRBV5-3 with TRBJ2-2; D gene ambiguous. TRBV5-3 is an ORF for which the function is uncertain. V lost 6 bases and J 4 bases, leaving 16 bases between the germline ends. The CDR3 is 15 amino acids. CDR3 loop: CARINPRSGTGELFF. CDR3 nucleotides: TGTGCCAGAATCAATCCACGGTCGGGCACCGGGGAGCTGTTTTTT.

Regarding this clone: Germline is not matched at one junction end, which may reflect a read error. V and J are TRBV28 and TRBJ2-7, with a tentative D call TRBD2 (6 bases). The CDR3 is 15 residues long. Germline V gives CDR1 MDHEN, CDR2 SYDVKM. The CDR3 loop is CASSIPTGTSFEQYF. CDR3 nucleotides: TGTGCCAGCAGTATCCCGACCGGGACTTCCTTCGAGCAGTACTTC.

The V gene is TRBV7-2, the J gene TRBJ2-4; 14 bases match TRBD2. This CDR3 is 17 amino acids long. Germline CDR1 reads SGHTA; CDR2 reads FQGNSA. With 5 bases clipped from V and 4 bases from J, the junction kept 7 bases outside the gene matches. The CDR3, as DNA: TGTGCCAGCAGCACTCGACTAGCGGGGGGGGAGAAAAACATTCAGTACTTC. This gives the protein CASSTRLAGGEKNIQYF.

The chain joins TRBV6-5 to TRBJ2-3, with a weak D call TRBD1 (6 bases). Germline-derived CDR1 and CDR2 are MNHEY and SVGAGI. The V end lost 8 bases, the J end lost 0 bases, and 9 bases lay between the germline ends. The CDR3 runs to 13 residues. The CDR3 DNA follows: TGTGCCAGCCGGGGACATAGCACAGATACGCAGTATTTT. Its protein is CASRGHSTDTQYF.

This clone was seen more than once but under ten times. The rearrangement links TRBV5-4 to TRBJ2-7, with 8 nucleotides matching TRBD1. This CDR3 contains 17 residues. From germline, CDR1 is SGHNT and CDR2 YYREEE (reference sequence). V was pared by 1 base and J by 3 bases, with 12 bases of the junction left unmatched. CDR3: CASSLSGTGLSLYEQYF. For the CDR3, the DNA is TGTGCCAGCAGCTTGTCCGGGACAGGTCTCTCTCTCTACGAGCAGTACTTC.

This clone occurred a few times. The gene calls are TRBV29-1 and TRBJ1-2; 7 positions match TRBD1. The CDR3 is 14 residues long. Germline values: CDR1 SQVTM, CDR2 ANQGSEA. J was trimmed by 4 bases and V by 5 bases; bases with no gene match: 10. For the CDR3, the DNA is TGCAGCGTTACGGACAGGAAGGGCGCCTATGGCTACACCTTC. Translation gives CSVTDRKGAYGYTF.

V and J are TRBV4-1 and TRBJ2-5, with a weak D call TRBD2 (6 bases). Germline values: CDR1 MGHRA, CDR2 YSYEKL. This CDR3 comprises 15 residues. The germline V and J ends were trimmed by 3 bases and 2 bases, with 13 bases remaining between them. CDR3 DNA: TGCGCCAGCAGCCATCTCCGGGCGGGGCAAGAGACCCAGTACTTC. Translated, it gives CASSHLRAGQETQYF.

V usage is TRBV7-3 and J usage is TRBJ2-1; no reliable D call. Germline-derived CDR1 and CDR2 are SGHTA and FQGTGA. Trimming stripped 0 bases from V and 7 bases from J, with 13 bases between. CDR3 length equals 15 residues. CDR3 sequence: CASSLTSDSSNEQFF. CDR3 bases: TGTGCCAGCAGCTTAACGTCAGACTCTTCGAATGAGCAGTTCTTC.

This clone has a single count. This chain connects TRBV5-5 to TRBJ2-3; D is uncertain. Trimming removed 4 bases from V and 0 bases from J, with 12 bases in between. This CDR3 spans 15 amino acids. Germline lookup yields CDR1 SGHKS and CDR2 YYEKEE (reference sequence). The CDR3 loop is CASSGTTHSTDTQYF. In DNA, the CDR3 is TGTGCCAGCAGCGGCACTACCCATAGCACAGATACGCAGTATTTT.

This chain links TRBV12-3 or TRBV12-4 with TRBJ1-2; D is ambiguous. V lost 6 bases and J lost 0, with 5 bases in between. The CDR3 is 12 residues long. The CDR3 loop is CASSPANYGYTF. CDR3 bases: TGTGCCAGCAGCCCAGCTAACTATGGCTACACCTTC.

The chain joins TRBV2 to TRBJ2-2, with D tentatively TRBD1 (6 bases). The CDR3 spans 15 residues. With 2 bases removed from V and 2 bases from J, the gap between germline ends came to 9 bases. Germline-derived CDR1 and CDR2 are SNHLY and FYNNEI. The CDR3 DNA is TGTGCCAGCAGTGAATGGGGGCCAAACACCGGGGAGCTGTTTTTT. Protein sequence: CASSEWGPNTGELFF.

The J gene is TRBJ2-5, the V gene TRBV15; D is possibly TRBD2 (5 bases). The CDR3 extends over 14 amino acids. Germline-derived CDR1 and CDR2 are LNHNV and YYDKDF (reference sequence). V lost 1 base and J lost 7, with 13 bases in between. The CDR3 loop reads CATSRGDPGGTQYF. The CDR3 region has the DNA TGTGCCACCAGCAGAGGAGATCCAGGAGGGACCCAGTACTTC.

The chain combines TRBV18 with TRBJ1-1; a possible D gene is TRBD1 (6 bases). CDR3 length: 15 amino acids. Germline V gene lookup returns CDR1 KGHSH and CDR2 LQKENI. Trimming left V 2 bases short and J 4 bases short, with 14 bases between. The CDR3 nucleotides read TGTGCCAGCTCACCAGATTTAGGGGGGGGCACTGAAGCTTTCTTT. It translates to CASSPDLGGGTEAFF.

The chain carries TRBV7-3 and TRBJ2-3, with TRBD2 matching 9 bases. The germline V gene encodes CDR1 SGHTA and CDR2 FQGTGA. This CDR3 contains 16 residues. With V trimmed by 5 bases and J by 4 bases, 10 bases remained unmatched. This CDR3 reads CASSRRAGGPPDTQYF. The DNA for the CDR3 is TGTGCCAGCAGCAGACGTGCGGGAGGGCCCCCAGATACGCAGTATTTT.

The DNA of the CDR3 is TGTGCCAGCAGCTTAGCCAGCTCCTACAATGAGCAGTTCTTC. Translation: CASSLASSYNEQFF. J is TRBJ2-1 and V is TRBV7-9; D not resolved. The CDR3 extends over 14 amino acids. The germline gives CDR1 SEHNR, CDR2 FQNEAQ (reference sequence). V lost 0 bases and J lost 0, with 3 bases in between. Supplemented by reference TRBV7-9 and TRBJ2-1, the full variable domain reads DTGVSQNPRHKITKRGQNVTFRCDPISEHNRLYWYRQTLGQGPEFLTYFQNEAQLEKSRLLSDRFSAERPKGSFSTLEIQRTEQGDSAMYLCASSLASSYNEQFFGPGTRLTVL.

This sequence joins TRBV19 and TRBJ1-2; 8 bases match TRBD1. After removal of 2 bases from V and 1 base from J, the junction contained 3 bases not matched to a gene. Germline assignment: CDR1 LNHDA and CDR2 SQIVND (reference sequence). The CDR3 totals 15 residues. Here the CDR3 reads CASSIKTGDNYGYTF. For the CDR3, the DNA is TGTGCCAGTAGTATAAAGACAGGGGATAACTATGGCTACACCTTC.

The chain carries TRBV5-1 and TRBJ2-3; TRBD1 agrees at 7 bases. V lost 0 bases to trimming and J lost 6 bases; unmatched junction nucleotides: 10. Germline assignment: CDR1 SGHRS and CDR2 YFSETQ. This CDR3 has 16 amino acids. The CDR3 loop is CASSLGPSQGQDTQYF. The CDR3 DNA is TGCGCCAGCAGCTTGGGCCCTTCACAGGGGCAGGATACGCAGTATTTT.

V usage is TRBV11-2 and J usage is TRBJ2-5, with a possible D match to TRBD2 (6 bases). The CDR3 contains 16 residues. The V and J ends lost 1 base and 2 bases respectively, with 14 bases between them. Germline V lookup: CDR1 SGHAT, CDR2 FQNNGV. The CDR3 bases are TGTGCCAGCAGCTTAGCCCTCGGGACTTATCAAGAGACCCAGTACTTC. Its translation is CASSLALGTYQETQYF.

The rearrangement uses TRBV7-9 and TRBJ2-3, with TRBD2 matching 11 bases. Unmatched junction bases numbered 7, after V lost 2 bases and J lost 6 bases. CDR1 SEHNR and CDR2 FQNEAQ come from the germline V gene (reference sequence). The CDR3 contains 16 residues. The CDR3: CASSLSSGGAQDTQYF. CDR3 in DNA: TGTGCCAGCAGCTTAAGTAGCGGGGGGGCCCAGGATACGCAGTATTTT.

For the CDR3, the DNA is TGCGCCAGCAGGATAATTCCGGGACAGCAAGAGACCCAGTACTTC. It encodes CASRIIPGQQETQYF. The rearrangement links TRBV5-1 to TRBJ2-5, with 7 nucleotides matching TRBD1. The CDR3 sequence is 15 residues long. CDR1 SGHRS and CDR2 YFSETQ come from the germline V gene. V was pared by 5 bases and J by 2 bases, with 9 bases of the junction left unmatched.

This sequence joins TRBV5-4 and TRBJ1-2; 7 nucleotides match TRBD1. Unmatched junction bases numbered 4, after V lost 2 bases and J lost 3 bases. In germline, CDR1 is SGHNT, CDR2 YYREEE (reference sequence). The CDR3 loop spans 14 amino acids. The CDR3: CASSLAQGDYGYTF. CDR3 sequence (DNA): TGTGCCAGCAGCTTAGCCCAGGGGGACTATGGCTACACCTTC. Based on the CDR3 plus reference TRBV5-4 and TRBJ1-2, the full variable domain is ETGVTQSPTHLIKTRGQQVTLRCSSQSGHNTVSWYQQALGQGPQFIFQYYREEENGRGNFPPRFSGLQFPNYSSELNVNALELDDSALYLCASSLAQGDYGYTFGSGTRLTVV.